Following are 9 T cell receptor beta chains from one sample sequenced in a study of T cell responses to AZD1222 COVID-19 vaccine. Sequencing used immunoSEQ multiplex PCR; TCRdb keeps in-frame clones, though not all of them. The data show roughly 120,000 clones, approximately 94% seen once. The sample consisted of peripheral blood, taken 28 days after the second AZD1222 dose. The receptor set was obtained from an adult who received the AZD1222 COVID-19 vaccine.

The genes are TRBV9 and TRBJ2-5; D is unresolved. The germline V gene has CDR1 SGDLS and CDR2 YYNGEE. With 0 bases removed from V and 5 bases from J, the gap between germline ends came to 14 bases. This CDR3 is 15 amino acids long. DNA of the CDR3: TGTGCCAGCAGCGTAGACGCTTTTTCCTCGGAGACCCAGTACTTC. The encoded protein is CASSVDAFSSETQYF.

The rearrangement joins TRBV11-2 to TRBJ2-7, with TRBD2 matching 13 bases. Germline V gene data show CDR1 as SGHAT and CDR2 as FQNNGV. CDR3 length: 14 residues. Trimming cost V 3 bases and J 6 bases; bases outside gene matches: 2. The CDR3 DNA is TGTGCCAGCAGCTTGGGACTAGCGGGACCCGAGCAGTACTTC. Translated: CASSLGLAGPEQYF. Full variable domain (remainder filled in from reference TRBV11-2 and TRBJ2-7): EAGVAQSPRYKIIEKRQSVAFWCNPISGHATLYWYQQILGQGPKLLIQFQNNGVVDDSQLPKDRFSAERLKGVDSTLKIQPAKLEDSAVYLCASSLGLAGPEQYFGPGTRLTVT.

The chain uses TRBV5-4 and TRBJ1-1; 11 positions match TRBD1. Looked up from germline, CDR1 is SGHNT and CDR2 is YYREEE (reference sequence). The length of the CDR3 is 13 residues. J was trimmed by 7 bases and V by 5 bases; bases with no gene match: 4. The CDR3, as DNA: TGTGCCAGCAGGGGACAGGGGGTGGGTGAAGCTTTCTTT. This codes for CASRGQGVGEAFF.

A single count supports this clone. The chain recombines TRBV4-3 with TRBJ2-7; TRBD2 matches at 7 bases. CDR3 length equals 14 residues. CDR1 and CDR2 (germline): LGHNA, YSLEER. After removal of 1 base from V and 3 bases from J, the junction contained 3 bases not matched to a gene. The DNA for the CDR3 is TGCGCCAGCAGCCAAGGGGGAGGGAGCTACGAGCAGTACTTC. Protein: CASSQGGGSYEQYF.

The gene calls are TRBV7-2 and TRBJ2-2, with 8 bases fitting TRBD1. Trimming removed 6 bases from V and 6 bases from J; junction bases left unmatched: 6. Germline V gene lookup returns CDR1 SGHTA and CDR2 FQGNSA. The CDR3 length is 14 residues. CDR3 nucleotide sequence: TGTGCCAGCAGACTGGGACAGGAGGCCGGGGAGCTGTTTTTT. Translation: CASRLGQEAGELFF.

This clone was seen once. This chain connects TRBV15 to TRBJ1-5; no clear D gene. Germline V gene sequence: CDR1 LNHNV, CDR2 YYDKDF (reference sequence). V was shortened by 1 base and J by 0 bases, with 10 bases between the two germline ends. The CDR3 has 16 residues. The CDR3: CATSRAGSHSNQPQHF. The CDR3 DNA is TGTGCCACCAGCAGAGCCGGTAGCCATAGCAATCAGCCCCAGCATTTT.

This chain joins TRBV30 and TRBJ1-6, with D unclear. V was cut by 4 bases and J by 5 bases, with 6 bases left in between. CDR1 and CDR2 (germline): GTSNPN, SVGIG (reference sequence). This CDR3 is 12 amino acids long. As DNA, the CDR3 is TGTGCCTGGAAAAAAGATAATTCACCCCTCCACTTT. It yields the protein CAWKKDNSPLHF. The full variable domain, with the rest looked up from reference TRBV30 and TRBJ1-6, is SQTIHQWPATLVQPVGSPLSLECTVEGTSNPNLYWYRQAAGRGLQLLFYSVGIGQISSEVPQNLSASRPQDRQFILSSKKLLLSDSGFYLCAWKKDNSPLHFGNGTRLTVT.

This clone was seen only once. The chain uses TRBV25-1 and TRBJ1-5, with D possibly TRBD1 on 5 matching bases. The germline gives CDR1 MGHDK, CDR2 SYGVNS. The V gene lost 4 bases and the J gene lost 3 bases, with 10 bases spanning the gap. This CDR3 contains 14 residues. The CDR3 DNA sequence: TGTGCCAGCAGTGCGATTGGGGCCAATCAGCCCCAGCATTTT. It translates to CASSAIGANQPQHF.

This chain uses TRBV10-3 with TRBJ2-7, with D perhaps matching TRBD2 (6 bases). The CDR3 length is 12 residues. Deletions cut 5 bases from V and 6 bases from J, with 11 bases between. Germline V gene sequence: CDR1 ENHRY, CDR2 SYGVKD. CDR3 sequence: CAISRREVEQYF. The CDR3 bases are TGTGCCATCAGTAGGAGGGAAGTCGAGCAGTACTTC.